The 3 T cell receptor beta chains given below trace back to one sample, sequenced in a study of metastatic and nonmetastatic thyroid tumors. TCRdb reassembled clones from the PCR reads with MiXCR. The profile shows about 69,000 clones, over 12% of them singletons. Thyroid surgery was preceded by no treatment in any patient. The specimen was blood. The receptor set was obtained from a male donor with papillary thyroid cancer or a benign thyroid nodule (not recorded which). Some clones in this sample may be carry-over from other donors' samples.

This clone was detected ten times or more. The CDR3 DNA follows: TGTGCCAGCAGCTTAGACATTAACTATGGCTACACCTTC. Encoded protein: CASSLDINYGYTF. This sequence joins TRBV7-2 and TRBJ1-2; D uncertain. The ends were cut back, 1 base at V and 1 base at J, with 4 bases in the middle. The CDR3 length is 13 residues. Germline V gene sequence: CDR1 SGHTA, CDR2 FQGNSA.

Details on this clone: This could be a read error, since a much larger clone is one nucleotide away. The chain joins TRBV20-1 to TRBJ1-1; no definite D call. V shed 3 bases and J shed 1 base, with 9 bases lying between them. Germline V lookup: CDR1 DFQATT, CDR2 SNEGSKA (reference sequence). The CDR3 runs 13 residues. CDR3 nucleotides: TGCAGTGCTAGGGTGCATCCGAACACTGAAGCTTTCTTT. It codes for CSARVHPNTEAFF.

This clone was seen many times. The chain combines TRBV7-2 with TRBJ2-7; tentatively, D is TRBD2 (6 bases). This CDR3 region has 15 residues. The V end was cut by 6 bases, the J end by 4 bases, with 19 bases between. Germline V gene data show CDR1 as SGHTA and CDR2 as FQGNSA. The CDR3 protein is CASRTGDSNPYEQYF. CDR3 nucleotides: TGTGCCAGCAGAACCGGGGACTCCAATCCTTACGAGCAGTACTTC.